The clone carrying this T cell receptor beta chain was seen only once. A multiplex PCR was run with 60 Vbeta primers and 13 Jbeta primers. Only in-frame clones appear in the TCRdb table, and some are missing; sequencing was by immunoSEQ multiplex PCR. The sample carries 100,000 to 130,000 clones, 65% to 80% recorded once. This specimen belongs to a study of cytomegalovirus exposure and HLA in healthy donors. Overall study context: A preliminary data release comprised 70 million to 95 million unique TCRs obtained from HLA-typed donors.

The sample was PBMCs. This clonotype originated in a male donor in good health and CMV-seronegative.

CDR3 sequence (DNA): TGTGCCAGCAGTAGTGGACTAGCGGGAGGCTACGAGCAGTACTTC. Protein product: CASSSGLAGGYEQYF. The chain is built from TRBV7-2 and TRBJ2-7, with TRBD2 matching over 14 bases. The V gene's germline CDR1 is SGHTA and CDR2 FQGNSA. The V and J ends lost 6 bases and 3 bases, in that order; junction bases with no gene match: 4. CDR3 length: 15 amino acids.